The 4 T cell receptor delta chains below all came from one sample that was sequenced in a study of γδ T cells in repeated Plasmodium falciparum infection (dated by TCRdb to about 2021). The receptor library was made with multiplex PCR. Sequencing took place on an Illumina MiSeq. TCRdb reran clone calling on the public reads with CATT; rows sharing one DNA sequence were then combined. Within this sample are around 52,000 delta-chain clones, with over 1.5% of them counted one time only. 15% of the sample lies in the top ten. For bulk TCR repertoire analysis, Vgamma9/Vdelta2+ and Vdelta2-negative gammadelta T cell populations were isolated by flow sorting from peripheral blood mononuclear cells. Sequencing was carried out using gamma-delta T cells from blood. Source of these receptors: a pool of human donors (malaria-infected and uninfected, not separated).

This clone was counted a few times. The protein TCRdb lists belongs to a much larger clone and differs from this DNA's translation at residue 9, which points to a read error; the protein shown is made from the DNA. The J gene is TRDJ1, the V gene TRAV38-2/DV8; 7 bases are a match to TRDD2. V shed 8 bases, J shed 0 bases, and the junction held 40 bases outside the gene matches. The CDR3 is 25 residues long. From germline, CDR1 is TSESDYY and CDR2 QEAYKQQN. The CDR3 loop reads CAYGERGWVSFLRTAAGEYTDKLIF. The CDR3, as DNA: TGTGCTTACGGGGAGAGGGGGTGGGTATCCTTCCTCCGTACGGCGGCCGGCGAGTACACCGATAAACTCATCTTT.

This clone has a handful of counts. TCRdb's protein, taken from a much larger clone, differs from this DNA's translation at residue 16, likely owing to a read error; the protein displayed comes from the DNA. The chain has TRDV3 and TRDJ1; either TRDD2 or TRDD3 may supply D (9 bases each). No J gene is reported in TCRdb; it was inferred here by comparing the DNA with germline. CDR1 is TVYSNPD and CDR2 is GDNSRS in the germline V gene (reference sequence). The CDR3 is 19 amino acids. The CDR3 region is CAFGTFLRGYAGSTDELIF. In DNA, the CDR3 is TGTGCCTTCGGTACCTTCCTACGGGGATACGCCGGTTCCACCGATGAACTCATCTTT.

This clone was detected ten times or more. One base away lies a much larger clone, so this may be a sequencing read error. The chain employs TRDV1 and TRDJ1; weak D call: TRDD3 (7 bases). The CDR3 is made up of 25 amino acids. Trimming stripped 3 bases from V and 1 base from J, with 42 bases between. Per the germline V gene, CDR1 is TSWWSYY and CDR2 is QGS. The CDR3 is CALGDRGVWSFPLGQRVPRTDKLIF. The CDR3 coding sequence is TGTGCTCTTGGGGACAGAGGAGTTTGGTCCTTCCCACTGGGGCAAAGGGTTCCACGCACCGATAAACTCATCTTT.

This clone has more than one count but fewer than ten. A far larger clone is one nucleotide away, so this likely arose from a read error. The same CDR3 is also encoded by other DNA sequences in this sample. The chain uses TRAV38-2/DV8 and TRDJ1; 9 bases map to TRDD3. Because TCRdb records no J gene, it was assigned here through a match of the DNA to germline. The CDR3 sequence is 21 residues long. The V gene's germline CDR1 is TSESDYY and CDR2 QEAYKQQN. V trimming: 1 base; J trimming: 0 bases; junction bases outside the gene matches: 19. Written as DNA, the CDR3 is TGTGCTTATAGGAGCTCTGGGGTGTGTACTGGGGGACCCGCCAACACCGATAAACTCATCTTT. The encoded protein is CAYRSSGVCTGGPANTDKLIF.